Listed below are T cell receptor beta chains from one sample, sequenced in a study of blood T cell repertoires in COVID-19. TCRdb keeps only in-frame clones here, not all; method: immunoSEQ multiplex PCR. Of 320,000 or so clones listed, approximately 81% were seen once; the top ten hold approximately 1.9%. The sequenced sample consisted of PBMCs or T cells enriched from blood (not recorded which). These receptors all come from a woman aged 25 to 39 who had been exposed to COVID-19. Both conserved end residues are part of each CDR3. The D gene is left open where the match is weak. The size of a clone is reported for some rows only, either as once, few or many, or as a class for expanded clones.

v_call	j_call	d_call	clone_size	cdr3_aa	cdr3_nt
TRBV11-3	TRBJ2-5	TRBD1	NA	CASSSGQGGKETQYF	TGTGCCAGCAGCTCGGGACAGGGGGGAAAAGAGACCCAGTACTTC
TRBV5-8	TRBJ2-5	TRBD1	NA	CASSPEGTGRQETQYF	TGTGCCAGCAGCCCGGAAGGGACAGGGAGGCAAGAGACCCAGTACTTC
TRBV20-1	TRBJ2-1	NA	NA	CSFLTDNEQFF	TGCAGTTTCTTGACAGATAATGAGCAGTTCTTC
TRBV6-2/TRBV6-3	TRBJ1-5	TRBD1	NA	CASSQTGQGGQPQHF	TGTGCCAGCAGCCAGACGGGACAGGGGGGTCAGCCCCAGCATTTT
TRBV7-9	TRBJ2-1	NA	NA	CASSLVRLTMTYNEQFF	TGTGCCAGCAGCTTAGTCCGGCTCACTATGACCTACAATGAGCAGTTCTTC
TRBV28	TRBJ2-1	TRBD2	NA	CASSLRGLPYNEQFF	TGTGCCAGCAGTTTAAGGGGACTACCATACAATGAGCAGTTCTTC
TRBV9	TRBJ2-1	TRBD2	NA	CASSPQAGGYNEQFF	TGTGCCAGCAGCCCACAAGCGGGAGGGTACAATGAGCAGTTCTTC
TRBV5-1	TRBJ2-1	TRBD1	NA	CASSLSGTAYNEQFF	TGCGCCAGCAGCTTATCCGGGACAGCGTACAATGAGCAGTTCTTC
TRBV7-2	TRBJ2-7	NA	NA	CASSFSRTGVALAVDEQYF	TGTGCCAGCAGCTTTTCCCGGACAGGGGTAGCACTAGCGGTTGACGAGCAGTACTTC
TRBV27	TRBJ2-7	TRBD1	NA	CASSFQGARDYEQYF	TGTGCCAGCAGTTTCCAGGGGGCAAGGGACTACGAGCAGTACTTC
TRBV13	TRBJ1-4	TRBD1	few	CASSPGPRGVSNEKLFF	TGTGCCAGCAGCCCAGGTCCCAGGGGGGTTTCTAATGAAAAACTGTTTTTT
TRBV3-1/TRBV3-2	TRBJ1-1	NA	once	CASSPLGRGSGGTEAFF	TGTGCCAGCAGCCCCTTGGGTAGGGGGTCAGGAGGCACTGAAGCTTTCTTT
TRBV7-2	TRBJ2-7	TRBD2	NA	CASSLISGRAKNPYEQYF	TGTGCCAGCAGCTTAATTAGCGGGAGGGCCAAAAATCCGTACGAGCAGTACTTC
TRBV4-2	TRBJ1-1	NA	NA	CASSRDGTEAFF	TGTGCCAGCAGCCGAGACGGCACTGAAGCTTTCTTT
TRBV27	TRBJ2-6	NA	NA	CASSSTGGANVLTF	TGTGCCAGCAGTTCCACGGGGGGGGCCAACGTCCTGACTTTC
TRBV12-3/TRBV12-4	TRBJ1-6	NA	NA	CASSFGGTPLHF	TGTGCCAGCAGTTTTGGGGGGACACCCCTCCACTTT
TRBV19	TRBJ1-3	NA	NA	CASRKLGGIDSGNTIYF	TGTGCCAGTAGAAAATTGGGGGGGATTGACTCTGGAAACACCATATATTTT
TRBV7-3	TRBJ2-7	TRBD2	NA	CASSRGLVDEQYF	TGTGCCAGCAGCCGGGGACTAGTAGACGAGCAGTACTTC
TRBV6-5	TRBJ1-1	NA	NA	CASSYTGKTEAFF	TGTGCCAGCAGTTATACAGGGAAAACTGAAGCTTTCTTT
TRBV27	TRBJ1-2	NA	NA	CASSFQTGPLYGYTF	TGTGCCAGCAGTTTCCAGACAGGCCCCCTCTATGGCTACACCTTC
TRBV27	TRBJ2-3	TRBD1	NA	CASSNSLSGTGDTDTQYF	TGTGCCAGCAGTAATAGTCTCTCCGGGACAGGTGACACAGATACGCAGTATTTT
TRBV21-1	TRBJ1-2	NA	few	CASMARTGGADYGYTF	TGTGCCAGCATGGCCAGGACGGGGGGCGCGGACTATGGCTACACCTTC
TRBV7-2	TRBJ2-1	NA	once	CASSNHDTYNEQFF	TGTGCCAGCAGCAACCACGACACTTACAATGAGCAGTTCTTC
TRBV5-4	TRBJ1-2	NA	NA	CASSPAPGPYGYTF	TGTGCCAGCAGCCCTGCCCCAGGCCCCTATGGCTACACCTTC
TRBV5-1	TRBJ1-2	TRBD1	NA	CASSVRDRGHDGYTF	TGCGCCAGCAGCGTACGGGACAGGGGGCATGATGGCTACACCTTC
TRBV19	TRBJ1-1	NA	many	CASSIVSYTEAFF	TGTGCCAGTAGTATAGTTTCCTACACTGAAGCTTTCTTT
TRBV5-1	TRBJ1-5	NA	NA	CASSSRTDSNQPQHF	TGCGCCAGCAGCTCCCGGACAGATAGCAATCAGCCCCAGCATTTT
TRBV28	TRBJ1-2	TRBD1	NA	CAGRDRDHYGYTF	TGTGCCGGCCGGGACAGAGATCACTATGGCTACACCTTC
TRBV11-2	TRBJ1-1	TRBD1	NA	CASSIRTGLNTEAFF	TGTGCCAGCAGCATCCGGACAGGCCTGAACACTGAAGCTTTCTTT
TRBV6-5	TRBJ2-7	NA	NA	CASTFTQGHSGQYF	TGTGCCAGCACCTTTACACAGGGCCACTCGGGGCAGTACTTC
TRBV19	TRBJ2-7	NA	NA	CASSIGVGEQYF	TGTGCCAGTAGTATCGGGGTCGGGGAGCAGTACTTC
TRBV29-1	TRBJ2-7	NA	NA	CSVERRQSYEQYF	TGCAGCGTTGAAAGGAGACAGTCCTACGAGCAGTACTTC